The present T cell receptor (beta chain) was sequenced within a study of siplizumab effects on memory and regulatory T cells (dated by TCRdb to between 2018 and 2020). About the full investigation: The study examined how the anti-CD2 antibody siplizumab affects alloreactive T-cell subsets in allogeneic mixed lymphocyte reactions built from human PBMCs. Paper-wide results and their limitations: In reactions with siplizumab, an average of 68.8% of mappable alloreactive CD4+ clones were Treg-derived, compared with about 27% in control reactions. Because sequences at frequencies below about 10^-5 were poorly captured, only a minor fraction of alloreactive clones could be mapped back to unstimulated subsets. The cumulative frequency of alloreactive sequences traceable to unstimulated CD4+ memory T cells was significantly reduced by siplizumab. For roughly 75-95% of proliferating CD4+ or CD8+ clones, no naive or memory phenotype could be assigned. Greater diversity appeared to be present in unstimulated naive T cells than in memory T cells, and a substantial contribution to the alloresponse seemed to be made by naive cells. Whether proliferating Tregs from siplizumab cultures actually had suppressive function was not functionally confirmed.

The protocol used for the library was the immunoSEQ multiplex PCR assay. Approximately 93,000 TCR templates per sample were assayed by the deep sequencing platform. Genomic DNA extracted from sorted T cells was used for TCRbeta CDR3 sequencing. The paper's processing steps were these. The R programming language was used for the clonal analysis of the TCRbeta CDR3 data. Alloreactive CD4+ and CD8+ clones were identified by comparing unstimulated samples to CFSE-low samples taken after the reaction. Alloreactive CD4+ clones were assigned to regulatory or non-regulatory origin by matching sequences to sorted unstimulated Treg and non-Treg repertoires. Sourced from immuneACCESS, this table was stored by TCRdb with only in-frame sequences that have V and J called. A share of the clones is absent; for the studies checked, an unresolved V gene accounts for under half, and the remainder has no known explanation. D and trimming come from the DNA, and the V and J calls and clone size come from that table. The sample table records some 65,000 clones; 75% to 90% of these occur just once. The ten largest clones take up under 2% of the sample.

With regard to this clone: The antigen this receptor binds is unknown. Nothing much larger sits one base from this clone, and base qualities are not available.

Sorted unstimulated T cells and proliferating T cells recovered from mixed lymphocyte reactions were subjected to TCRbeta CDR3 sequencing. Fresh whole blood from around 11 HLA-typed healthy donors was used to isolate PBMCs. To map where alloreactive clones came from, unstimulated CD4+ regulatory T cells were FACS-sorted. The CDR3, from cysteine to phenylalanine, totals 15 residues. The only DNA kept is the CDR3, 45 bases in frame from the first base. Based on the germline V gene, the CDR1 and CDR2 sequences are ENHRY and SYGVKD. V has 0 bases trimmed and J has 2 bases trimmed; junction bases matching no gene number 2.

The V and J segments used are TRBV10-3 and TRBJ2-7, with 9 bases in between that match TRBD2. Sequenced material: Tregs sorted from blood. This sequence originates from a human donor in good health. The DNA is as follows: TGTGCCATCAGTGAGTCCTGGACTAGCGCCTACGAGCAGTACTTC. Its protein is CAISESWTSAYEQYF.